Presented here are 15 T cell receptor beta chains from one specimen sequenced in a study of blood T cell repertoires in COVID-19. Clones were read by immunoSEQ multiplex PCR, and TCRdb kept only the in-frame ones, dropping some. The sample shows about 86,000 clones, roughly 84% of them seen only once. The sequencing input was peripheral blood. All receptors derive from a woman of 80 years or more with active or convalescent COVID-19.

The gene calls are TRBV19 and TRBJ1-4, with D unclear. The CDR3 is made up of 16 amino acids. V was shortened by 1 base and J by 5 bases, with 14 bases between the two germline ends. Germline V gene data show CDR1 as LNHDA and CDR2 as SQIVND (reference sequence). Written as DNA, the CDR3 is TGTGCCAGTAGTATAGGAAGCGGTTCCTTGAATGAAAAACTGTTTTTT. This encodes CASSIGSGSLNEKLFF.

The chain is built from TRBV5-6 and TRBJ1-4; a possible D gene is TRBD1 (6 bases). The germline V gene has CDR1 SGHDT and CDR2 YYEEEE. This CDR3 is built from 14 residues. Deletions cut 3 bases from V and 5 bases from J, with 11 bases between. The CDR3 DNA follows: TGTGCCAGCAGCTCACAGGGTCACAATGAAAAACTGTTTTTT. Translating gives CASSSQGHNEKLFF.

The chain recombines TRBV5-1 with TRBJ2-1; the match to TRBD2 covers 8 bases. Germline trimming cut 2 bases from V and 3 bases from J; bases unmatched to any gene: 4. Germline V lookup: CDR1 SGHRS, CDR2 YFSETQ. This CDR3 has 15 residues. The CDR3 sequence: CASSLTAGDYNEQFF. The CDR3 nucleotides are TGCGCCAGCAGCTTAACAGCGGGAGACTACAATGAGCAGTTCTTC.

The rearrangement uses TRBV9 and TRBJ1-1, with TRBD1 identical over 11 bases. Germline V gene lookup returns CDR1 SGDLS and CDR2 YYNGEE. This CDR3 spans 16 amino acids. V was clipped by 0 bases and J by 1 base; unmatched bases: 2. The DNA of the CDR3 is TGTGCCAGCAGCGTAGGGGACAGGGGGAGGAACACTGAAGCTTTCTTT. The encoded protein is CASSVGDRGRNTEAFF.

This chain connects TRBV20-1 to TRBJ2-1; TRBD1 might be the D (5 bases). Germline CDR1 DFQATT, CDR2 SNEGSKA (reference sequence). CDR3 length equals 11 residues. The V end was cut by 0 bases, the J end by 11 bases, with 8 bases between. The DNA for the CDR3 is TGCAGTGCTAGAGATGGGGCTCAGCAGTTCTTC. This encodes CSARDGAQQFF.

This clone is a singleton in its sample. CDR3 in amino acids: CASSYRGKRFYEQYF. The CDR3, as DNA: TGTGCCAGCAGCTACAGGGGAAAAAGATTCTACGAGCAGTACTTC. The rearrangement joins TRBV19 to TRBJ2-7; the match to TRBD1 covers 7 bases. The CDR3 consists of 15 residues. Trimming at V came to 9 bases and at J to 3 bases, leaving 14 bases not matched to a gene. Germline CDR1 reads LNHDA; CDR2 reads SQIVND (reference sequence).

The chain is built from TRBV5-1 and TRBJ2-5; 12 nucleotides line up with TRBD2. The CDR3 covers 16 residues. V trimming: 0 bases; J trimming: 4 bases; junction bases outside the gene matches: 4. Germline V gene data show CDR1 as SGHRS and CDR2 as YFSETQ. CDR3 coding DNA: TGCGCCAGCAGCTTGGCCCTGACTAGCGGGAGAGAGACCCAGTACTTC. Its translation is CASSLALTSGRETQYF. Looking up the rest from reference TRBV5-1 and TRBJ2-5 gives the full variable domain: KAGVTQTPRYLIKTRGQQVTLSCSPISGHRSVSWYQQTPGQGLQFLFEYFSETQRNKGNFPGRFSGRQFSNSRSEMNVSTLELGDSALYLCASSLALTSGRETQYFGPGTRLLVL.

The chain carries TRBV6-5 and TRBJ1-6, with 11 bases matching TRBD1. Germline V CDR1 and CDR2: MNHEY, SVGAGI. The CDR3 has 15 residues. V was clipped by 0 bases and J by 10 bases; unmatched bases: 2. The CDR3 loop is CASSYSGTGGSPLHF. CDR3 in DNA: TGTGCCAGCAGTTACTCGGGGACAGGGGGGTCACCCCTCCACTTT.

This clone was detected only once. The chain joins TRBV7-3 to TRBJ2-1, with D tentatively TRBD1 (7 bases). V was clipped by 4 bases and J by 7 bases, with 20 bases between them. The CDR3 has 16 residues. Per the germline V gene, CDR1 is SGHTA and CDR2 is FQGTGA. The CDR3 loop reads CASSYDPRGARNEQFF. CDR3 nucleotides: TGTGCCAGCAGCTATGACCCCAGGGGGGCTAGGAATGAGCAGTTCTTC. The full variable domain, completed using reference TRBV7-3 and TRBJ2-1, is GAGVSQTPSNKVTEKGKYVELRCDPISGHTALYWYRQSLGQGPEFLIYFQGTGAADDSGLPNDRFFAVRPEGSVSTLKIQRTERGDSAVYLCASSYDPRGARNEQFFGPGTRLTVL.

This clone was counted between two and nine times. The chain couples TRBV5-1 to TRBJ1-1, with D hard to call. CDR3 length equals 12 residues. V dropped 3 bases and J dropped 8 bases, with 11 bases sitting between them. Per germline, CDR1 SGHRS and CDR2 YFSETQ. CDR3 in amino acids: CASSSRGEEAFF. CDR3 bases: TGCGCCAGCAGCTCCCGGGGAGAGGAAGCTTTCTTT. The full variable domain, completed using reference TRBV5-1 and TRBJ1-1, is KAGVTQTPRYLIKTRGQQVTLSCSPISGHRSVSWYQQTPGQGLQFLFEYFSETQRNKGNFPGRFSGRQFSNSRSEMNVSTLELGDSALYLCASSSRGEEAFFGQGTRLTVV.

The V and J genes are TRBV19 and TRBJ1-5; no firm D call. The CDR3 is 16 amino acids. CDR1 LNHDA and CDR2 SQIVND come from the germline V gene (reference sequence). V gave up 0 bases and J gave up 5 bases, with 14 bases separating them. The CDR3 DNA sequence: TGTGCCAGTAGTATAGATCGGGGTACACTCCATCAGCCCCAGCATTTT. This gives the protein CASSIDRGTLHQPQHF.

This clone occurred once. The gene calls are TRBV9 and TRBJ1-3; TRBD1 matches at 9 bases. Trimming cost V 0 bases and J 0 bases; bases outside gene matches: 4. The CDR3 runs 17 residues. Germline values: CDR1 SGDLS, CDR2 YYNGEE. This CDR3 reads CASSVGTGGPSGNTIYF. CDR3 bases: TGTGCCAGCAGCGTAGGTACAGGGGGCCCCTCTGGAAACACCATATATTTT.

V usage is TRBV7-6 and J usage is TRBJ2-1; TRBD1 matches at 8 bases. The trim removed 5 bases at V and 2 bases at J, leaving 5 bases unmatched. Germline V gene data show CDR1 as SGHVS and CDR2 as FNYEAQ. The CDR3 totals 15 residues. This CDR3 reads CASSKQGGAYNEQFF. CDR3 in DNA: TGTGCCAGCAGCAAACAGGGGGGTGCCTACAATGAGCAGTTCTTC.

The gene calls are TRBV28 and TRBJ2-4; 7 nucleotides agree with TRBD1. Looked up from germline, CDR1 is MDHEN and CDR2 is SYDVKM. V shed 7 bases, J shed 9 bases, and the junction held 6 bases outside the gene matches. The CDR3 contains 12 residues. CDR3 amino acids: CASTPDRTIQYF. CDR3 DNA sequence: TGTGCCAGCACCCCGGACAGGACCATTCAGTACTTC.

This clone was observed once. The CDR3 DNA is TGCGCCAGCAGCCAAGACTCCGGACTAGCGGGGCGCGCGAACACCGGGGAGCTGTTTTTT. Its translation is CASSQDSGLAGRANTGELFF. V is TRBV4-1 and J is TRBJ2-2; 12 nucleotides line up with TRBD2. The V gene end was trimmed by 0 bases and the J gene end by 0 bases; junction bases not matched to a gene: 8. Germline assignment: CDR1 MGHRA and CDR2 YSYEKL. The CDR3 runs 20 residues.